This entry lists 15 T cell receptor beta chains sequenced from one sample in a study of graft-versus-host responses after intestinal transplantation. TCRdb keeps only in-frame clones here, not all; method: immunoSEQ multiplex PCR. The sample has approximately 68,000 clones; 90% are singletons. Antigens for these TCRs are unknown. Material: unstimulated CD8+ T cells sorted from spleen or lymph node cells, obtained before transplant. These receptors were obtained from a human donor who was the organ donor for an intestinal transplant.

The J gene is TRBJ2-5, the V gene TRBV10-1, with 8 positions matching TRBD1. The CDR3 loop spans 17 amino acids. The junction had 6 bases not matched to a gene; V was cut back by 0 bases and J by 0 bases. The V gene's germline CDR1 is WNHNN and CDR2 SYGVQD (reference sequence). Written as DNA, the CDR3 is TGCGCCAGCAGTGAGTCCGGGACAGGCGCGTACCAAGAGACCCAGTACTTC. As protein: CASSESGTGAYQETQYF.

CDR3 amino acids: CASSPGQEGMEKLFF. CDR3 nucleotides: TGTGCCAGCAGTCCCGGACAGGAGGGGATGGAAAAACTGTTTTTT. This sequence joins TRBV7-2 and TRBJ1-4; the match to TRBD1 covers 7 bases. Germline assignment: CDR1 SGHTA and CDR2 FQGNSA. Unmatched junction bases numbered 12, after V lost 6 bases and J lost 8 bases. The CDR3 spans 15 residues.

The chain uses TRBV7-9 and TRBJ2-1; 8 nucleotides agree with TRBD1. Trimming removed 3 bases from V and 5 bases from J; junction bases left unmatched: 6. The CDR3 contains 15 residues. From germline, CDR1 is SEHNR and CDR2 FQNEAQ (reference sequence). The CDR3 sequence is CASSFGQGRNNEQFF. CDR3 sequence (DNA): TGTGCCAGCAGCTTCGGACAGGGCAGGAACAATGAGCAGTTCTTC.

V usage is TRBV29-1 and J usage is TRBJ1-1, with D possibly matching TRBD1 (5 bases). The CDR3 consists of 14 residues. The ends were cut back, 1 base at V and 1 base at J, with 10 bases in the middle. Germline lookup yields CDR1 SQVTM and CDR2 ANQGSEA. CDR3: CSVEVNGQNTEAFF. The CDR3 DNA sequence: TGCAGCGTTGAAGTGAACGGACAGAACACTGAAGCTTTCTTT.

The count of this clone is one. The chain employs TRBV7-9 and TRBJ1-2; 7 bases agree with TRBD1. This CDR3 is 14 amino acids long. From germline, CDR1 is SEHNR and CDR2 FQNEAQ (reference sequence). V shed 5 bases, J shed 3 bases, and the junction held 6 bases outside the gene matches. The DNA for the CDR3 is TGTGCCAGCAGCCCTACAACAGGGGACTATGGCTACACCTTC. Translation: CASSPTTGDYGYTF.

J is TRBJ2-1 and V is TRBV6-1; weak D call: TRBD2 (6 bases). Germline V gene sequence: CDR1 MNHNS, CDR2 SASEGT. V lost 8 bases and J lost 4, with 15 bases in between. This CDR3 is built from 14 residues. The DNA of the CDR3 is TGTGCCAGCCTCTCCGGGGGAGTTTACAATGAGCAGTTCTTC. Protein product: CASLSGGVYNEQFF.

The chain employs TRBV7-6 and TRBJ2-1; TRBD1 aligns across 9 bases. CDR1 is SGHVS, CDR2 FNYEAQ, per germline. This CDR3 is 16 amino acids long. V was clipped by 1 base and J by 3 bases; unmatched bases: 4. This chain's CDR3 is CASSLGQGGIYNEQFF. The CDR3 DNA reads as TGTGCCAGCAGCTTAGGACAGGGGGGGATCTACAATGAGCAGTTCTTC.

The DNA of the CDR3 is TGTGCCAGCTCTCGCCGACAGGGAGGAGGCGGGGAGCTGTTTTTT. Its protein product is CASSRRQGGGGELFF. J is TRBJ2-2 and V is TRBV18, with D possibly TRBD1 on 7 matching bases. The CDR3 is 15 residues long. The germline gives CDR1 KGHSH, CDR2 LQKENI. Deletions cut 6 bases from V and 7 bases from J, with 18 bases between.

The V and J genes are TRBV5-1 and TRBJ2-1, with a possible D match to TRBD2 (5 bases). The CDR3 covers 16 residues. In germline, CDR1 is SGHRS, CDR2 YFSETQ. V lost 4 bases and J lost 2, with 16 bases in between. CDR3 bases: TGCGCCAGCAGCATTTTTTTGAGGGAAGCCTACAATGAGCAGTTCTTC. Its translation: CASSIFLREAYNEQFF.

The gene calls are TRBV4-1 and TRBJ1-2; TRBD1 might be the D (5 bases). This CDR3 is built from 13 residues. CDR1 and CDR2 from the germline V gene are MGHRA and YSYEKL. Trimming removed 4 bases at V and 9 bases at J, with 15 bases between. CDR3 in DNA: TGCGCCAGCAGCCCCGGCCAGGGTTTGAGCTACACCTTC. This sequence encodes CASSPGQGLSYTF.

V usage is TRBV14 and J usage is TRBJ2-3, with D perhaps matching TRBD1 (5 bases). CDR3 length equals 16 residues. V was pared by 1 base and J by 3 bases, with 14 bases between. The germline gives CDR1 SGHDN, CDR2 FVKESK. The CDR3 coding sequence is TGTGCCAGCAGCCAAGGGGGCTTCCTACCGACAGATACGCAGTATTTT. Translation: CASSQGGFLPTDTQYF.

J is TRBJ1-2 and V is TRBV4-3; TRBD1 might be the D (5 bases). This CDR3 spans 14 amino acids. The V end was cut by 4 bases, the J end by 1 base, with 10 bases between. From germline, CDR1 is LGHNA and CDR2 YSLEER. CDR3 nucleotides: TGCGCCAGCAGCCCCCCCGGGGGTAACTATGGCTACACCTTC. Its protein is CASSPPGGNYGYTF.

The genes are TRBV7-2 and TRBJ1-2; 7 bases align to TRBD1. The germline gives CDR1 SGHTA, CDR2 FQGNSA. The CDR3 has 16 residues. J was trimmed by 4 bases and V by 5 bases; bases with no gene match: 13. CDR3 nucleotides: TGTGCCAGCAGCCCATTAGCCCAGACAGGGTTCTATGGCTACACCTTC. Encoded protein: CASSPLAQTGFYGYTF.

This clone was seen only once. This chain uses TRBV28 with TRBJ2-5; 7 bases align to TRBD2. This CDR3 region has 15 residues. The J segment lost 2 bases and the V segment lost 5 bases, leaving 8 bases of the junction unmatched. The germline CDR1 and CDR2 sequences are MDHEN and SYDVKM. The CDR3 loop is CASSQSLAAQETQYF. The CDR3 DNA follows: TGTGCCAGCAGTCAATCCCTAGCGGCTCAAGAGACCCAGTACTTC. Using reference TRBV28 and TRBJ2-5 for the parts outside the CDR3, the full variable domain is DVKVTQSSRYLVKRTGEKVFLECVQDMDHENMFWYRQDPGLGLRLIYFSYDVKMKEKGDIPEGYSVSREKKERFSLILESASTNQTSMYLCASSQSLAAQETQYFGPGTRLLVL.

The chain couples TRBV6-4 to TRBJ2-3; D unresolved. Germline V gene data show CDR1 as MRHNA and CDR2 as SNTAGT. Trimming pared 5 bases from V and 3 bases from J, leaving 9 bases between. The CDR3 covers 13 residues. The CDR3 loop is CASSFSTTDTQYF. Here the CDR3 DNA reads TGTGCCAGCAGTTTCTCGACAACAGATACGCAGTATTTT.